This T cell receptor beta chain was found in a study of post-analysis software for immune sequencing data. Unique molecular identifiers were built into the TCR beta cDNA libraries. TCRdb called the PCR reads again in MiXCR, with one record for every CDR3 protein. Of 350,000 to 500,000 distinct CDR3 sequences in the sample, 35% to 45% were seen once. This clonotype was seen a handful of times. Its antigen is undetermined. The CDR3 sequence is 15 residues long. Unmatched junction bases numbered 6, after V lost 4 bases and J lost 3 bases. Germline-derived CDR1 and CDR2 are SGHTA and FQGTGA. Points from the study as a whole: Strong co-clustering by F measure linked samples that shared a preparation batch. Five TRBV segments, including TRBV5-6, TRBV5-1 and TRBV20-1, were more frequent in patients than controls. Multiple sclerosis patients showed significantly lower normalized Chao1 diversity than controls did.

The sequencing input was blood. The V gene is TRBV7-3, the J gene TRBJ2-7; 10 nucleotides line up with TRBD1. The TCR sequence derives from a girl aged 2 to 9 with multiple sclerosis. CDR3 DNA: TGTGCCAGCAGCTCCCAAGGGACAGGGGTCTACGAGCAGTACTTC. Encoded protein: CASSSQGTGVYEQYF.